What follows is one TCR beta chain and its context. Its antigen is undetermined. Amplification used 60 Vbeta primers and 13 Jbeta primers. The repertoire was sequenced with immunoSEQ multiplex PCR; TCRdb's copy has only in-frame clones and lacks some. The profile covers 160,000 or so clones, with less than 90% appearing a single time and 1% taken by the ten largest. These data are taken from a study of cytomegalovirus exposure and HLA in healthy donors. At the level of the study: Earlier findings included about 120 million unique TCR beta sequences obtained from about 179 million T cells. Study-wide results and caveats: Apart from CMV serostatus, no immune exposure information was available. Per a prior analysis, the majority of TCR beta V segments were productive roughly 87% or roughly 30% of the time.

After removal of 1 base from V and 6 bases from J, the junction contained 4 bases not matched to a gene. Germline assignment: CDR1 SGHRS and CDR2 YFSETQ. This CDR3 region has 16 residues. V is TRBV5-1 and J is TRBJ2-1; 13 positions agree with TRBD2. The TCR sequence derives from a man younger than 40 in good health and CMV-seronegative. Input material: PBMCs. The CDR3, as DNA: TGCGCCAGCAGCTTGCTACTAGCGGGAGGGCTCAATGAGCAGTTCTTC. Translated, it gives CASSLLLAGGLNEQFF. Full variable domain (rest looked up from reference TRBV5-1 and TRBJ2-1): KAGVTQTPRYLIKTRGQQVTLSCSPISGHRSVSWYQQTPGQGLQFLFEYFSETQRNKGNFPGRFSGRQFSNSRSEMNVSTLELGDSALYLCASSLLLAGGLNEQFFGPGTRLTVL.